The 11 T cell receptor beta chains presented below share a single source sample, sequenced in a study of immune evolution from preneoplasia to lung adenocarcinoma. Only in-frame clones appear in the TCRdb table, and some are missing; sequencing was by immunoSEQ multiplex PCR. The repertoire holds 9,000 to 10,000 clones, with 88% as singletons. The sequenced sample was FFPE invasive lung adenocarcinoma tissue. The source is a person between 70 and 80 years old with invasive lung adenocarcinoma. Some clones in this sample may be carry-over from other donors' samples.

The V gene is TRBV6-5, the J gene TRBJ2-1; 8 bases map to TRBD1. V shed 5 bases and J 6 bases; nucleotides not matched to a gene: 6. The CDR3 consists of 14 residues. Germline lookup yields CDR1 MNHEY and CDR2 SVGAGI. The CDR3 region has the DNA TGTGCCAGCAGTAACCCGGACAGGGCCAATGAGCAGTTCTTC. It encodes CASSNPDRANEQFF.

In DNA, the CDR3 is TGTGCCAGCTCACCCCAGGGGACAGGGAATAGGCAGCCCCAGCATTTT. Its translation: CASSPQGTGNRQPQHF. V is TRBV18 and J is TRBJ1-5; 9 nucleotides agree with TRBD1. J gave up 7 bases and V 3 bases, and 10 bases lay outside the gene matches. The CDR3 is 16 amino acids. CDR1 and CDR2 from the germline V gene are KGHSH and LQKENI.

In DNA form, the CDR3 reads TGTGCCAGCAGCTTGGGGGTGCGATTCACCGGGGAGCTGTTTTTT. This codes for CASSLGVRFTGELFF. The chain is built from TRBV5-6 and TRBJ2-2; D ambiguous. In germline, CDR1 is SGHDT, CDR2 YYEEEE. Trimming took 0 bases from V and 4 from J, leaving 10 bases between them. The CDR3 runs to 15 residues.

The chain employs TRBV9 and TRBJ2-1; the match to TRBD2 covers 14 bases. V was clipped by 3 bases and J by 4 bases; unmatched bases: 3. The CDR3 is 16 amino acids. Looked up from germline, CDR1 is SGDLS and CDR2 is YYNGEE. CDR3: CASSARLAGGYNEQFF. The CDR3 DNA reads as TGTGCCAGCAGCGCAAGACTAGCGGGAGGGTACAATGAGCAGTTCTTC.

This chain connects TRBV7-9 to TRBJ1-1; maybe TRBD1 (5 bases). The germline V gene encodes CDR1 SEHNR and CDR2 FQNEAQ (reference sequence). V dropped 3 bases and J dropped 5 bases, with 10 bases sitting between them. The CDR3 is made up of 13 amino acids. CDR3 protein: CASSLGGGTEAFF. CDR3 DNA sequence: TGTGCCAGCAGCTTGGGGGGTGGTACTGAAGCTTTCTTT.

The genes are TRBV27 and TRBJ2-1; D is undetermined. V was cut by 4 bases and J by 0 bases, with 7 bases left in between. Germline loops: CDR1 MNHEY, CDR2 SMNVEV (reference sequence). This CDR3 is 14 amino acids long. This CDR3 is CASSYSSSYNEQFF. The CDR3 bases are TGTGCCAGCAGTTACTCAAGCTCCTACAATGAGCAGTTCTTC.

J is TRBJ1-4 and V is TRBV28; 9 positions agree with TRBD1. After removal of 10 bases from V and 7 bases from J, the junction contained 7 bases not matched to a gene. The CDR3 covers 13 residues. CDR1 MDHEN and CDR2 SYDVKM come from the germline V gene. CDR3 amino acids: CATGQGSREKLFF. The CDR3 coding sequence is TGTGCCACAGGACAGGGGAGTCGTGAAAAACTGTTTTTT.

The V gene is TRBV7-2, the J gene TRBJ1-1; TRBD1 aligns across 8 bases. The CDR3 runs to 17 residues. Germline-derived CDR1 and CDR2 are SGHTA and FQGNSA. J was trimmed by 5 bases and V by 2 bases; bases with no gene match: 13. For the CDR3, the DNA is TGTGCCAGCAGCTTACCTGGGGGGCAGGGGGCAAGAACTGAAGCTTTCTTT. Amino acids: CASSLPGGQGARTEAFF.

This clone appeared a few times. The chain recombines TRBV28 with TRBJ1-2; possibly TRBD1 for D (6 bases). Germline CDR1 reads MDHEN; CDR2 reads SYDVKM. This CDR3 comprises 16 residues. Deletions cut 4 bases from V and 4 bases from J, with 19 bases between. Here the CDR3 reads CASSSLDRTGPYGYTF. CDR3 in DNA: TGTGCCAGCAGTTCCCTAGACAGGACCGGCCCCTATGGCTACACCTTC.

The V gene is TRBV4-1, the J gene TRBJ1-4; no clear D. This CDR3 comprises 18 residues. The V gene's germline CDR1 is MGHRA and CDR2 YSYEKL. The V end was cut by 6 bases, the J end by 0 bases, with 20 bases between. CDR3 region: CASSPGRQLVATNEKLFF. DNA of the CDR3: TGCGCCAGCAGTCCAGGACGGCAGCTCGTTGCAACTAATGAAAAACTGTTTTTT.

Concerning this clone: This specimen includes other DNA sequences encoding the same CDR3. The chain uses TRBV5-8 and TRBJ2-6; D remains ambiguous. V was clipped by 0 bases and J by 0 bases, with 4 bases between them. From germline, CDR1 is SGHTS and CDR2 YDEGEE. The CDR3 is 15 residues long. The CDR3, as DNA: TGTGCCAGCAGCTTGGAGACCTCTGGGGCCAACGTCCTGACTTTC. Encoded protein: CASSLETSGANVLTF. The full variable domain, completed using reference TRBV5-8 and TRBJ2-6, is EAGVTQSPTHLIKTRGQQATLRCSPISGHTSVYWYQQALGLGLQFLLWYDEGEERNRGNFPPRFSGRQFPNYSSELNVNALELEDSALYLCASSLETSGANVLTFGAGSRLTVL.